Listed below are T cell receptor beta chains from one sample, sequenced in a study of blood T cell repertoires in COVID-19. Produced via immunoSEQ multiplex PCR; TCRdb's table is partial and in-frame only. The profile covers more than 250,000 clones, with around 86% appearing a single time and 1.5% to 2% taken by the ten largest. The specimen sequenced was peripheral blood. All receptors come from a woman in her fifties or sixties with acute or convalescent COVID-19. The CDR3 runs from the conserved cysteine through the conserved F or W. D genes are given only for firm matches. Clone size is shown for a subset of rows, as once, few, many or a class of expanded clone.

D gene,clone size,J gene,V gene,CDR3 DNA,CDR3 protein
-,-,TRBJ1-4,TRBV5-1,TGCGCCAGCAGCTTGGTTCCGGGTGAAAAACTGTTTTTT,CASSLVPGEKLFF
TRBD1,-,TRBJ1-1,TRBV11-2,TGTGCCAGCAGCCCAGGGGGCAGGGAAGCTTTCTTT,CASSPGGREAFF
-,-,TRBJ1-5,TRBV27,TGTGCCAGCAGTTTCAGGACAGAGGGCAATCAGCCCCAGCATTTT,CASSFRTEGNQPQHF
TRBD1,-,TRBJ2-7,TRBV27,TGTGCCAGCAGTTACCTGGGGACAGGGGTTTACGAGCAGTACTTC,CASSYLGTGVYEQYF
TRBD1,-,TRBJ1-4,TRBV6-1,TGTGCCAGCAGTGAAATTTGGACAGGAGTTAATGAAAAACTGTTTTTT,CASSEIWTGVNEKLFF
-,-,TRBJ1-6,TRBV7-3,TGTGCCAGCAGCCCCCGAGGTTCCTATAATTCACCCCTCCACTTT,CASSPRGSYNSPLHF
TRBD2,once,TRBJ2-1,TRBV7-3,TGTGCCAGCAGCCTTAGCGGGATGGACAATGAGCAGTTCTTC,CASSLSGMDNEQFF
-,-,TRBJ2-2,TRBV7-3,TGTGCCAGCAGCCCCTTCTTAGCGGCGAACACCGGGGAGCTGTTTTTT,CASSPFLAANTGELFF
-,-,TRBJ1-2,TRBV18,TGTGCCAGCTCACCACCGTTCCCAACAGTTAACTATGGCTACACCTTC,CASSPPFPTVNYGYTF
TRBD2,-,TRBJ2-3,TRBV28,TGTGCCAGCAGGGCGGGAGTCAGCACAGATACGCAGTATTTT,CASRAGVSTDTQYF
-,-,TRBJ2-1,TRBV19,TGTGCCAGTAGTATGGACAGTCCCTTTATCCAAGGGCGCAATGAGCAGTTCTTC,CASSMDSPFIQGRNEQFF
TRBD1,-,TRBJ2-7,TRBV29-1,TGCAGCGTTTTAACAGGGGGCTACGAGCAGTACTTC,CSVLTGGYEQYF
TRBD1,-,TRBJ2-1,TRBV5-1,TGCGCCAGCAGCTTTACCCTGGGACAGGGGATAGGTAATGAGCAGTTCTTC,CASSFTLGQGIGNEQFF
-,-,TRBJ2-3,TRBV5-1,TGCGCCAGCAGCTTGGTAGTCGGGGATGGGAGCACAGATACGCAGTATTTT,CASSLVVGDGSTDTQYF
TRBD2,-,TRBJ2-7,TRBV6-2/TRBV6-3,TGTGCCAGCAGTAGCCAGGGCGGGAGGGCCTACGAGCAGTACTTC,CASSSQGGRAYEQYF
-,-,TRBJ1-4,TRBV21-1,TGTGCCAGCAGCAAATCGGGAGTAAGGAGTTCCGTTAATGAAAAACTGTTTTTT,CASSKSGVRSSVNEKLFF
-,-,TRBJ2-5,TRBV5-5,TGTGCCAGCGGTAGGGGCAGGGGAGAGACCCAGTACTTC,CASGRGRGETQYF
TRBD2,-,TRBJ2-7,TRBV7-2,TGTGCCAGCAGCTCGACTAGCGTGCACGAGCAGTACTTC,CASSSTSVHEQYF
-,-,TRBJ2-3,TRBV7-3,TGTGCCAGCAGCTCGGACTGGGATACGCAGTATTTT,CASSSDWDTQYF
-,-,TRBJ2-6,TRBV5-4,TGTGCCAGCAGCTTTTTATACTCTGGGGCCAACGTCCTGACTTTC,CASSFLYSGANVLTF
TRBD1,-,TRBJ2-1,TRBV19,TGTGCCAGTAGTCAGCGGGGACAGGGATTCTACAATGAGCAGTTCTTC,CASSQRGQGFYNEQFF
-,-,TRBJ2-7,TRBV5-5,TGTGCCAGCAGCCGATTCGACAGGACCTACGAGCAGTACTTC,CASSRFDRTYEQYF
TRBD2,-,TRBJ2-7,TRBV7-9,TGTGCCAGCAGCTCCCAAGTGACTAGCGTCATGGGGGAGCAGTACTTC,CASSSQVTSVMGEQYF
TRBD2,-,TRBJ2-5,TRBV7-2,TGTGCCAGCAGCTCACAAGACTTGGGGGGGGAAGAGACCCAGTACTTC,CASSSQDLGGEETQYF
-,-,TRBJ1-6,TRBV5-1,TGCGCCAGCAGTCCGGGGGGGGCCGTGTCACCCCTCCACTTT,CASSPGGAVSPLHF
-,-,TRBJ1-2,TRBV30,TGTGCCTGGACTGGGGGGAACTATGGCTACACCTTC,CAWTGGNYGYTF
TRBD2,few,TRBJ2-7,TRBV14,TGTGCCAGCAGTTTCAGGGGCGGGAGGTCCTACGAGCAGTACTTC,CASSFRGGRSYEQYF
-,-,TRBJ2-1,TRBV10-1,TGCGCCAGCAGTGTTAACCCAGGGGGCGGGAGAACGATGGACAATGAGCAGTTCTTC,CASSVNPGGGRTMDNEQFF
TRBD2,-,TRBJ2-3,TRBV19,TGTGCCAGCTCCCCCAGCGGGAGGTTCTCAGATACGCAGTATTTT,CASSPSGRFSDTQYF
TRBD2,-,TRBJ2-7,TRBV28,TGTGCCAGCAGTTCACCCGGGACTAGCGGGGCCACTATTCCTTACGAGCAGTACTTC,CASSSPGTSGATIPYEQYF
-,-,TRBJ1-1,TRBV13,TGTGCCAGCAGCTTAGGGGCGGGCACTGAAGCTTTCTTT,CASSLGAGTEAFF
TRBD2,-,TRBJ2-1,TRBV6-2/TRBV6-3,TGTGCCAGCACCCCCACTAGCGGGAGTTTCCCCTACAATGAGCAGTTCTTC,CASTPTSGSFPYNEQFF
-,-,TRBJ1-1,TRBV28,TGTGCCAGCAGTTTACCGACTTTTGACACTGAAGCTTTCTTT,CASSLPTFDTEAFF
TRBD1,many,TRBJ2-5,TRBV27,TGTGCCAGCAGTCTGGACAGGACTCGGTCGTCCCAGTACTTC,CASSLDRTRSSQYF
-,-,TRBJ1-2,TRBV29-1,TGCAGCGTTGACCCCGAGAACGGGGGGTACTATGGCTACACCTTC,CSVDPENGGYYGYTF
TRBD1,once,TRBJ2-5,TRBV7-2,TGTGCCAGCAGCCTGCAGGACAGGGGGCAGGAGACCCAGTACTTC,CASSLQDRGQETQYF
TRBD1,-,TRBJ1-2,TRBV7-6,TGTGCCAGCAGCCCAAGACAGGGGGCGGACTATGGCTACACCTTC,CASSPRQGADYGYTF
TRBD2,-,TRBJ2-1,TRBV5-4,TGTGCCAGCAGCCCGGACGGGACTAGCGGGACAAGGCAGTTCTTC,CASSPDGTSGTRQFF
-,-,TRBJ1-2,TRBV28,TGTGCCAGCAGGGGCCGGCAGGAACGATATGGCTACACCTTC,CASRGRQERYGYTF
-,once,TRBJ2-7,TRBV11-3,TGTGCCAGCAGCTTAGACCCATACGAGCAGTACTTC,CASSLDPYEQYF
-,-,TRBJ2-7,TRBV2,TGTGCCAGCAGTGAATCCGGCTACGAGCAGTACTTC,CASSESGYEQYF
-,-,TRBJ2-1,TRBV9,TGTGCCAGCAGCGTAGCCGGCTCCTACAATGAGCAGTTCTTC,CASSVAGSYNEQFF
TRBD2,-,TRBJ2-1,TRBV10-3,TGTGCCATCAGTGAGTCTGTAGCGGGAGGACCTAGTGAGCAGTTCTTC,CAISESVAGGPSEQFF
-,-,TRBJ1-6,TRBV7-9,TGTGCCAGCAGCTTAAGGGGGAGCATTTCACCCCTCCACTTT,CASSLRGSISPLHF